This TCR beta chain was recorded in a study of T cell changes during pregnancy in multiple sclerosis. V was clipped by 2 bases and J by 5 bases; unmatched bases: 10. This CDR3 has 16 amino acids. Germline assignment: CDR1 SQVTM and CDR2 ANQGSEA. Assay used: immunoSEQ multiplex PCR; TCRdb lists only in-frame clones, some missing. The sample records about 70,000 clones, around 94% being singletons. The rearrangement links TRBV29-1 to TRBJ2-3, with TRBD1 identical over 10 bases. The sequence came from a female donor with multiple sclerosis, enrolled in a pregnancy study. The sample consisted of peripheral blood, taken in the third trimester of pregnancy. CDR3 sequence (DNA): TGCAGCGTTGAAAAAGCGGGACAGGGGCCCGGAGATACGCAGTATTTT. Its translation is CSVEKAGQGPGDTQYF.